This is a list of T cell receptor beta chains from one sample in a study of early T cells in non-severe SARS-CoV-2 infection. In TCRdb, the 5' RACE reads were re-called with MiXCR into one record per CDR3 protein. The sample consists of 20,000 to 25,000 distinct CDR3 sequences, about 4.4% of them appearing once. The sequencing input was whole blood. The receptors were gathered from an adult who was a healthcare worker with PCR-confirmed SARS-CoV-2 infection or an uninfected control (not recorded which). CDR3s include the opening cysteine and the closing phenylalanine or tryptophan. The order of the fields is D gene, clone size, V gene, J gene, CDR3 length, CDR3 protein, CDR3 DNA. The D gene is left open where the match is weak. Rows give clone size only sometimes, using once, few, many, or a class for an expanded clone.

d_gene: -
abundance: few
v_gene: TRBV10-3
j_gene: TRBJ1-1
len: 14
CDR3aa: CAIRTGTGNTEAFF
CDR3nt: TGTGCCATCAGGACTGGGACCGGGAACACTGAAGCTTTCTTT

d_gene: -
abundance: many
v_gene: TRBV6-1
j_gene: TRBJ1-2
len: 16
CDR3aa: CASSQGFVLQAYGYTF
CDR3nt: TGTGCCAGCAGCCAAGGATTTGTCCTACAGGCCTATGGCTACACCTTC

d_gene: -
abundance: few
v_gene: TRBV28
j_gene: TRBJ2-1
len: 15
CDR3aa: CASSPAWGTNNEQFF
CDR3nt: TGTGCCAGCAGTCCCGCATGGGGGACCAACAATGAGCAGTTCTTC

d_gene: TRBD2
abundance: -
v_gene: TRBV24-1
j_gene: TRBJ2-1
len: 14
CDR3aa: CATAGLAGYNEQFF
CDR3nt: TGTGCCACCGCCGGACTAGCGGGTTACAATGAGCAGTTCTTC

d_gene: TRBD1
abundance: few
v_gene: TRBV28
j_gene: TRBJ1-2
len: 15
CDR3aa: CASSLAGTGDYGYTF
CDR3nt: TGTGCCAGCAGTTTAGCCGGGACAGGGGACTATGGCTACACCTTC

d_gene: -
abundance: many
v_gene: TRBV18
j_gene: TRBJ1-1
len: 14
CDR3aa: CASSQPQGNTEAFF
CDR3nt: TGTGCCAGCTCACAGCCGCAGGGGAACACTGAAGCTTTCTTT

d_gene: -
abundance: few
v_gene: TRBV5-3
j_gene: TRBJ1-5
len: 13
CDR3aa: CARSLRVDQPQHF
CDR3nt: TGTGCCAGAAGCTTGAGGGTGGATCAGCCCCAGCATTTT

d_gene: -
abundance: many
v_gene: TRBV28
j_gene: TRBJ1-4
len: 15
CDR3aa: CASSPIPQGGEKLFF
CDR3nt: TGTGCCAGCAGTCCCATTCCGCAGGGAGGTGAAAAACTGTTTTTT

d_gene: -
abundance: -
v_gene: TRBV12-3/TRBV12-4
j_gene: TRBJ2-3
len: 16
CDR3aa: CASSKGDSRLTDTQYF
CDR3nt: TGTGCCAGCAGTAAGGGTGACAGTCGGCTTACAGATACGCAGTATTTT

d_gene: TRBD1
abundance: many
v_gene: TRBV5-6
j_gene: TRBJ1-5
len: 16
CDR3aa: CASSLGPGQGDQPQHF
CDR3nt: TGTGCCAGCAGCTTGGGACCGGGACAGGGCGATCAGCCCCAGCATTTT

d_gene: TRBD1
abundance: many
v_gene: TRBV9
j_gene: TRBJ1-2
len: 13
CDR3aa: CASTRTGVYGYTF
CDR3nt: TGTGCCAGCACCCGGACAGGGGTCTATGGCTACACCTTC

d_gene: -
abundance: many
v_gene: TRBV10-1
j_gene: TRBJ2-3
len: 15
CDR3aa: CASSESRASTDTQYF
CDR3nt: TGCGCCAGCAGTGAGTCGAGAGCTAGCACAGATACGCAGTATTTT

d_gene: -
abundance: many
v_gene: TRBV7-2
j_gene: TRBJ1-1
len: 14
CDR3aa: CASSVRDSNTEAFF
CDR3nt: TGTGCCAGCAGCGTCAGGGATTCAAACACTGAAGCTTTCTTT

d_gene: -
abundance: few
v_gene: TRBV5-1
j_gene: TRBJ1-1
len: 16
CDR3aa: CASSSLYDRMNTEAFF
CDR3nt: TGCGCCAGCAGCTCCTTATATGACAGGATGAACACTGAAGCTTTCTTT

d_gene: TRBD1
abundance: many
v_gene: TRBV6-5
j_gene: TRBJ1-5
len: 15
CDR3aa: CASSLGGQRNQPQHF
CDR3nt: TGTGCCAGCAGTTTAGGGGGACAGAGGAATCAGCCCCAGCATTTT

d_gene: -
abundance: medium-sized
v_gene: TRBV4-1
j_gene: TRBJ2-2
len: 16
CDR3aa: CASSQGHLANTGELFF
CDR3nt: TGCGCCAGCAGCCAGGGACACCTCGCGAACACCGGGGAGCTGTTTTTT

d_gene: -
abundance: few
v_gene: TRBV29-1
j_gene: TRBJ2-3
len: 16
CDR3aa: CSVEDPTVSSTDTQYF
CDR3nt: TGCAGCGTTGAAGATCCGACTGTCTCCAGCACAGATACGCAGTATTTT

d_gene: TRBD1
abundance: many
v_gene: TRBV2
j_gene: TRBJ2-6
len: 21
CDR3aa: CASSEGYRGRLDPKDANVLTF
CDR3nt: TGTGCCAGCAGTGAAGGTTACAGGGGGCGGCTAGATCCCAAGGACGCCAACGTCCTGACTTTC

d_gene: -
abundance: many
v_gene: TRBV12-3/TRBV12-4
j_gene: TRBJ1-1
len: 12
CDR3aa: CASSYYQGEAFF
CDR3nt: TGTGCCAGCAGTTACTACCAGGGAGAAGCTTTCTTT

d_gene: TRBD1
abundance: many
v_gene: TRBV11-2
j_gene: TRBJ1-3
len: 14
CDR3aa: CASSRQGSGNTIYF
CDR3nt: TGTGCCAGCAGCCGACAGGGTTCAGGAAACACCATATATTTT

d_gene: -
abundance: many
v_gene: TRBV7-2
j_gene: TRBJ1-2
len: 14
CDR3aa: CASSSTGFRIGYTF
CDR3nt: TGTGCCAGCAGTTCAACAGGGTTTCGGATTGGCTACACCTTC

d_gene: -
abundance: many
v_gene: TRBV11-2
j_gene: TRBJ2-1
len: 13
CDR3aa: CASNPGPPNEQFF
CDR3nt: TGTGCCAGCAACCCGGGACCGCCGAATGAGCAGTTCTTC

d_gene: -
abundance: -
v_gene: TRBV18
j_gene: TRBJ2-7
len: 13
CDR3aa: CASSPGQLYEQYF
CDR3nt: TGTGCCAGCTCACCAGGTCAACTCTACGAGCAGTACTTC

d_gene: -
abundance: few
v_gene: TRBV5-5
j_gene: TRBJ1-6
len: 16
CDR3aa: CASSLEFKLKNSPLHF
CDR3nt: TGTGCCAGCAGCTTGGAATTTAAATTGAAGAATTCACCCCTCCACTTT

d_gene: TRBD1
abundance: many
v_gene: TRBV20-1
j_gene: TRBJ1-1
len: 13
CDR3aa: CSASYRGGTEAFF
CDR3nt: TGCAGTGCTAGTTACAGGGGGGGCACTGAAGCTTTCTTT

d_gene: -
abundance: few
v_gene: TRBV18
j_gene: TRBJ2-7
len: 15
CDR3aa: CASSPPDRSLLEQYF
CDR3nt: TGTGCCAGCTCACCACCAGACAGGAGCCTCCTCGAGCAGTACTTC

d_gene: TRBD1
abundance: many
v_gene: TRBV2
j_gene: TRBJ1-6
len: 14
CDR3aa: CASSLGQGSSPLHF
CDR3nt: TGTGCCAGCAGCCTGGGACAGGGAAGTTCACCCCTCCACTTT